This T cell receptor beta chain was identified during a study of T cells after yellow fever vaccination. This clonotype was recorded a few times. TCRdb ran MiXCR on the 5' RACE reads and lists one entry per CDR3 protein. Here the sample spans over 250,000 distinct CDR3 sequences, roughly 4% being singletons. The origin of this receptor is a man aged 18 to 30 who received the YFV17D yellow fever vaccine. Sequencing was performed on PBMCs, taken 5 days after the yellow fever booster vaccination.

The CDR3 DNA follows: TGCAGTGCGAGGACCGGGACGGCTAACTATGGCTACACCTTC. Encoded protein: CSARTGTANYGYTF. The gene calls are TRBV20-1 and TRBJ1-2, with D maybe TRBD1 (5 bases). The V end was cut by 6 bases, the J end by 0 bases, with 14 bases between. Germline values: CDR1 DFQATT, CDR2 SNEGSKA (reference sequence). This CDR3 comprises 14 residues.